The 25 T cell receptor beta chains in this list originate from one sample, sequenced in a study of PD-1 blockade in classical Hodgkin lymphoma. Assay used: immunoSEQ multiplex PCR; TCRdb lists only in-frame clones, some missing. Of around 150,000 clones detected, about 78% appear once; the ten largest clones hold 7.5% to 9.5%. Each patient relapsed following autologous stem cell transplantation, and prior brentuximab vedotin exposure differed. This sample comprised peripheral blood mononuclear cells (PBMCs), obtained before the second cycle of nivolumab. These receptors were taken from a human donor with classical Hodgkin lymphoma.

V usage is TRBV30 and J usage is TRBJ2-7; D unclear. Per the germline V gene, CDR1 is GTSNPN and CDR2 is SVGIG (reference sequence). Trimming took off 0 bases at V and 7 bases at J, with 13 bases between the two ends. The CDR3 loop spans 13 amino acids. Here the CDR3 reads CAWSVGAYMEQYF. CDR3 nucleotide sequence: TGTGCCTGGAGTGTAGGTGCCTATATGGAGCAGTACTTC.

This sequence joins TRBV7-2 and TRBJ2-7, with D uncertain. From germline, CDR1 is SGHTA and CDR2 FQGNSA. The CDR3 consists of 12 residues. Trimming shortened V by 4 bases and J by 3 bases, and 7 bases separated the two germline ends. This CDR3 is CASSSDNYEQYF. Written as DNA, the CDR3 is TGTGCCAGCAGCTCCGACAACTACGAGCAGTACTTC. Full variable domain (rest looked up from reference TRBV7-2 and TRBJ2-7): GAGVSQSPSNKVTEKGKDVELRCDPISGHTALYWYRQSLGQGLEFLIYFQGNSAPDKSGLPSDRFSAERTGGSVSTLTIQRTQQEDSAVYLCASSSDNYEQYFGPGTRLTVT.

V gene TRBV6-6 combines with J gene TRBJ1-5; tentatively, D is TRBD1 (6 bases). The CDR3 length is 15 residues. Germline assignment: CDR1 MNHNY and CDR2 SVGAGI (reference sequence). V dropped 4 bases and J dropped 0 bases, with 10 bases sitting between them. CDR3 in DNA: TGTGCCAGCAGTTTAGGACAGTATAGCAATCAGCCCCAGCATTTT. Translating gives CASSLGQYSNQPQHF.

A single count supports this clone. J is TRBJ2-5 and V is TRBV7-2, with 12 bases fitting TRBD1. With V trimmed by 2 bases and J by 5 bases, 9 bases remained unmatched. This CDR3 is 17 amino acids long. Germline V lookup: CDR1 SGHTA, CDR2 FQGNSA. DNA for the CDR3: TGTGCCAGCAGCTTACTCTTAGGGACAGGGGGCCCGGAGACCCAGTACTTC. Translating it yields CASSLLLGTGGPETQYF.

This clone was seen only a few times. The V and J genes are TRBV2 and TRBJ1-4, with no clear D. Deletions cut 5 bases from V and 11 bases from J, with 15 bases between. CDR3 length: 13 amino acids. Germline V gene lookup returns CDR1 SNHLY and CDR2 FYNNEI. The CDR3 reads CASSLRQPSKLFF. The CDR3 region has the DNA TGTGCCAGCAGTCTCCGCCAGCCCTCGAAACTGTTTTTT.

The chain uses TRBV7-9 and TRBJ1-2; D ambiguous. Germline CDR1 SEHNR, CDR2 FQNEAQ (reference sequence). This CDR3 spans 12 amino acids. Trimming took off 0 bases at V and 4 bases at J, with 3 bases between the two ends. Here the CDR3 DNA reads TGTGCCAGCAGCTTAGCGGCCTATGGCTACACCTTC. Its translation is CASSLAAYGYTF.

The J gene is TRBJ2-1, the V gene TRBV5-5; 8 positions agree with TRBD1. CDR1 and CDR2 (germline): SGHKS, YYEKEE (reference sequence). This CDR3 is 14 amino acids long. The junction had 8 bases not matched to a gene; V was cut back by 3 bases and J by 9 bases. CDR3 loop: CASSSRPDRGEQFF. The CDR3 nucleotides are TGTGCCAGCAGCTCACGACCCGACAGGGGTGAGCAGTTCTTC. The whole variable domain, remainder taken from reference TRBV5-5 and TRBJ2-1, is DAGVTQSPTHLIKTRGQQVTLRCSPISGHKSVSWYQQVLGQGPQFIFQYYEKEERGRGNFPDRFSARQFPNYSSELNVNALLLGDSALYLCASSSRPDRGEQFFGPGTRLTVL.

A few counts support this clone. The chain links TRBV5-4 to TRBJ2-5, with TRBD2 identical over 11 bases. This CDR3 is built from 16 residues. Germline V gene data show CDR1 as SGHNT and CDR2 as YYREEE (reference sequence). J lost 5 bases, V lost 0 bases, and 6 bases had no gene match. CDR3 region: CASSLEVAGGLETQYF. In DNA, the CDR3 is TGTGCCAGCAGCTTGGAAGTAGCGGGGGGGCTCGAGACCCAGTACTTC.

The chain links TRBV5-4 to TRBJ1-1; no firm D call. Trimming removed 9 bases from V and 4 bases from J, with 10 bases in between. The CDR3 contains 11 residues. Germline V gene lookup returns CDR1 SGHNT and CDR2 YYREEE (reference sequence). CDR3 DNA: TGTGCCACCGTCACCTCCACTGAAGCTTTCTTT. This encodes CATVTSTEAFF.

The chain couples TRBV10-3 to TRBJ2-2; 7 bases map to TRBD1. The CDR3 runs to 14 residues. The ends lost 10 bases at V and 1 base at J; junction bases unmatched: 6. Germline CDR1 and CDR2: ENHRY and SYGVKD. This CDR3 reads CATLQGRNTGELFF. DNA for the CDR3: TGTGCCACGCTACAGGGGAGGAACACCGGGGAGCTGTTTTTT.

The chain uses TRBV5-6 and TRBJ1-2; 7 bases agree with TRBD1. In germline, CDR1 is SGHDT, CDR2 YYEEEE. The junction had 6 bases not matched to a gene; V was cut back by 3 bases and J by 4 bases. There are 14 residues in the CDR3. In DNA, the CDR3 is TGTGCCAGCAGCTCACAGGGGCGCTTCTATGGCTACACCTTC. Encoded protein: CASSSQGRFYGYTF.

The chain uses TRBV7-9 and TRBJ1-5, with 11 bases identical to TRBD1. The CDR3 spans 14 residues. V was pared by 6 bases and J by 4 bases, with 2 bases of the junction left unmatched. The germline V gene encodes CDR1 SEHNR and CDR2 FQNEAQ (reference sequence). CDR3 amino acids: CASRGTGGNQPQHF. In DNA form, the CDR3 reads TGTGCCAGCAGGGGGACAGGGGGTAATCAGCCCCAGCATTTT. Variable domain in full (rest from reference TRBV7-9 and TRBJ1-5): DTGVSQNPRHKITKRGQNVTFRCDPISEHNRLYWYRQTLGQGPEFLTYFQNEAQLEKSRLLSDRFSAERPKGSFSTLEIQRTEQGDSAMYLCASRGTGGNQPQHFGDGTRLSIL.

The rearrangement joins TRBV7-9 to TRBJ2-1; D possibly corresponds to TRBD2 (6 bases). The germline V gene has CDR1 SEHNR and CDR2 FQNEAQ (reference sequence). The CDR3 loop spans 14 amino acids. The CDR3 is CAAGGAPSYNEQFF. DNA of the CDR3: TGTGCAGCCGGAGGGGCCCCCTCCTACAATGAGCAGTTCTTC.

The chain uses TRBV6-5 and TRBJ2-7; D might be TRBD2 (6 bases). The CDR3 spans 15 residues. Between the trimmed V and J ends, which lost 6 bases and 3 bases, there was a span of 18 bases. Germline CDR1 is MNHEY and CDR2 is SVGAGI. The CDR3 loop reads CASRSYRVGGYEQYF. The CDR3 DNA reads TGTGCCAGCAGGTCCTACCGGGTCGGGGGCTACGAGCAGTACTTC.

V and J are TRBV9 and TRBJ2-7, with 9 bases lining up with TRBD1. Germline loops: CDR1 SGDLS, CDR2 YYNGEE. The CDR3 extends over 15 amino acids. J lost 4 bases, V lost 4 bases, and 9 bases had no gene match. This CDR3 is CASSSTGTGFYEQYF. The DNA for the CDR3 is TGTGCCAGCAGCTCAACCGGGACAGGGTTTTACGAGCAGTACTTC.

This clone was seen a handful of times. The chain combines TRBV5-8 with TRBJ2-1; 7 nucleotides match TRBD1. Germline V gene sequence: CDR1 SGHTS, CDR2 YDEGEE. The CDR3 consists of 13 residues. Unmatched junction bases numbered 8, after V lost 4 bases and J lost 10 bases. The CDR3 protein is CASSRQGFREQFF. CDR3 bases: TGTGCCAGCAGCCGACAGGGTTTTCGGGAGCAGTTCTTC.

The rearrangement links TRBV28 to TRBJ1-2, with 10 bases lining up with TRBD1. Germline trimming cut 8 bases from V and 3 bases from J; bases unmatched to any gene: 9. The CDR3 totals 15 residues. Germline CDR1 MDHEN, CDR2 SYDVKM. As DNA, the CDR3 is TGTGCCAGCGGGGACAGGGGAAGAGGGGACTATGGCTACACCTTC. Amino acid sequence: CASGDRGRGDYGYTF.

The chain carries TRBV11-2 and TRBJ1-1; D unresolved. Germline CDR1 reads SGHAT; CDR2 reads FQNNGV. This CDR3 contains 16 residues. Trimming took off 2 bases at V and 1 base at J, with 14 bases between the two ends. The CDR3 sequence is CASSLRPDIGNTEAFF. The CDR3 DNA reads TGTGCCAGCAGCTTAAGGCCAGACATCGGGAACACTGAAGCTTTCTTT.

This chain uses TRBV5-4 with TRBJ1-2; 7 positions agree with TRBD1. Germline V CDR1 and CDR2: SGHNT, YYREEE (reference sequence). Germline trimming cut 4 bases from V and 4 bases from J; bases unmatched to any gene: 4. CDR3 length: 13 residues. CDR3 in DNA: TGTGCCAGCAGCCGACAGGGCAGCTATGGCTACACCTTC. This codes for CASSRQGSYGYTF.

The rearrangement joins TRBV28 to TRBJ2-7; D is undetermined. The CDR3 sequence is 13 residues long. The V gene lost 7 bases and the J gene lost 2 bases, with 12 bases spanning the gap. The germline V gene has CDR1 MDHEN and CDR2 SYDVKM. CDR3: CASIQRRPYEQYF. The DNA for the CDR3 is TGTGCCAGCATCCAGAGGCGACCCTACGAGCAGTACTTC.

This clone was observed a few times. V and J are TRBV11-2 and TRBJ1-4, with D possibly matching TRBD1 (5 bases). Germline values: CDR1 SGHAT, CDR2 FQNNGV. V lost 4 bases to trimming and J lost 3 bases, with 15 bases between them. There are 16 residues in the CDR3. The CDR3 sequence: CASSYLGGTANEKLFF. The DNA of the CDR3 is TGTGCCAGCAGCTACCTCGGGGGTACGGCTAATGAAAAACTGTTTTTT.

V gene TRBV6-1 combines with J gene TRBJ2-1; TRBD1 matches 8 bases. Trimming cost V 8 bases and J 3 bases; bases outside gene matches: 6. Per germline, CDR1 MNHNS and CDR2 SASEGT. The length of the CDR3 is 14 residues. Here the CDR3 reads CASARQGIYNEQFF. The CDR3 coding sequence is TGTGCCAGCGCCAGACAGGGGATCTACAATGAGCAGTTCTTC.

This rearrangement joins TRBV4-2 to TRBJ2-5, with TRBD2 identical over 7 bases. Germline V gene sequence: CDR1 LGHNA, CDR2 YNFKEQ. The CDR3 length is 16 residues. The V and J ends lost 0 bases and 5 bases, in that order; junction bases with no gene match: 9. CDR3 nucleotide sequence: TGTGCCAGCAGCCAAGATTTGGGCCAGGGAGGGGAGACCCAGTACTTC. This gives the protein CASSQDLGQGGETQYF.

This clone was observed a handful of times. The rearrangement joins TRBV19 to TRBJ1-5, with TRBD1 as a possible D gene (5 bases). This CDR3 region has 13 residues. Germline assignment: CDR1 LNHDA and CDR2 SQIVND (reference sequence). V lost 5 bases, J lost 7 bases, and 12 bases lay in between. In DNA form, the CDR3 reads TGTGCCAGTAGTTTCGGGGCACGCCAGCCCCAGCATTTT. This codes for CASSFGARQPQHF.

The chain carries TRBV2 and TRBJ1-1; no definite D call. The CDR3 consists of 14 residues. Germline CDR1 reads SNHLY; CDR2 reads FYNNEI. The ends were cut back, 6 bases at V and 0 bases at J, with 11 bases in the middle. CDR3 amino acids: CASSGHALNTEAFF. CDR3 DNA: TGTGCCAGCAGCGGTCATGCATTGAACACTGAAGCTTTCTTT.